This T cell receptor (beta chain) was identified during a study of blood T cell repertoires in COVID-19. About the research overall: PBMCs, B-cell-depleted T cells, or T cells were the source of the cDNA or gDNA that made up the material.

The junction had 5 bases not matched to a gene; V was cut back by 5 bases and J by 6 bases. This CDR3 spans 13 amino acids. Germline lookup yields CDR1 SEHNR and CDR2 FQNEAQ (reference sequence). Repertoires were generated with immunoSEQ multiplex PCR, while TCRdb's copy carries only in-frame clones and drops some. This repertoire shows over 120,000 clones, about 91% found once; its top ten account for 0.8% to 0.95%. The receptor comes from a woman aged 45-65 years with acute or convalescent COVID-19. The sequencing input was peripheral blood. The V call is TRBV7-9, the J call TRBJ1-1, with 8 bases identical to TRBD1. This CDR3 reads CASSPDRGPEAFF. CDR3 DNA: TGTGCCAGCAGCCCCGACAGGGGACCTGAAGCTTTCTTT.